Reported below is one TCR beta chain. The germline V gene has CDR1 MNHNS and CDR2 SASEGT. This CDR3 comprises 14 residues. V lost 0 bases to trimming and J lost 5 bases, with 10 bases between them. These data belong to a study of cytomegalovirus exposure and HLA in healthy donors. Both 60 Vbeta primers and 13 Jbeta primers went into the PCR. This table comes from immunoSEQ multiplex PCR, and its TCRdb copy is limited to in-frame clones, with some not included. The profile covers approximately 250,000 clones, with about 85% appearing a single time and about 0.25% taken by the ten largest. The chain recombines TRBV6-1 with TRBJ1-2; D is perhaps TRBD1 (6 bases). The sequencing sample was made of PBMCs. This receptor was taken from a girl aged 2 to 10 in good health and CMV-seronegative. The CDR3 DNA follows: TGTGCCAGCAGTGAAGCGGGGGGGCAGTATGGCTACACCTTC. Translation gives CASSEAGGQYGYTF.